These T cell receptor beta chains were read from a single sample in a study of OX40 agonist ivuxolimab in advanced cancers. TCRdb keeps only in-frame clones here, not all; method: immunoSEQ multiplex PCR. The sample has about 54,000 clones; about 89% are singletons. The sequenced sample was CD4+ or CD8+ T cells sorted from blood, obtained in a trial of the OX40 agonist ivuxolimab. The receptors here all came from an adult with an advanced solid tumor such as melanoma, head and neck, liver or kidney cancer. Both conserved end residues are part of each CDR3. The order of the fields is clone size, J gene, V gene, D gene, CDR3 DNA, CDR3 protein. The D gene is left open where the match is weak. Only some rows state a clone size, as once, few, many or a class for expanded clones.

clone size: .
J gene: TRBJ2-7
V gene: TRBV28
D gene: .
CDR3 DNA: TGTGCCAGCAGTTTATTGGGCAGGGAGGTCTACGAGCAGTACTTC
CDR3 protein: CASSLLGREVYEQYF

clone size: .
J gene: TRBJ2-2
V gene: TRBV5-1
D gene: .
CDR3 DNA: TGCGCCAGCAGCTTGAACAGTAACACCGGGGAGCTGTTTTTT
CDR3 protein: CASSLNSNTGELFF

clone size: few
J gene: TRBJ2-1
V gene: TRBV5-4
D gene: TRBD2
CDR3 DNA: TGTGCCAGCAGCTCACCCGGACTAGTACACAATGAGCAGTTCTTC
CDR3 protein: CASSSPGLVHNEQFF

clone size: .
J gene: TRBJ2-1
V gene: TRBV30
D gene: TRBD2
CDR3 DNA: TGTGCCTGGAGTGGGGGGGAGGGGCCCTACAATGAGCAGTTCTTC
CDR3 protein: CAWSGGEGPYNEQFF

clone size: .
J gene: TRBJ2-7
V gene: TRBV11-2
D gene: .
CDR3 DNA: TGTGCCAGCAGCCCCGGGACCTACACCTACGAGCAGTACTTC
CDR3 protein: CASSPGTYTYEQYF

clone size: .
J gene: TRBJ1-4
V gene: TRBV4-1
D gene: .
CDR3 DNA: TGCGCCAGCAGCCAGCCTCCAGGGGCTGGTGAAAAACTGTTTTTT
CDR3 protein: CASSQPPGAGEKLFF

clone size: once
J gene: TRBJ2-7
V gene: TRBV18
D gene: .
CDR3 DNA: TGTGCCAGCTCTTCGACAGAGACCTACGAGCAGTACTTC
CDR3 protein: CASSSTETYEQYF

clone size: .
J gene: TRBJ1-1
V gene: TRBV19
D gene: .
CDR3 DNA: TGTGCCAGTAGTAAGGTGGGCGCAAACACTGAAGCTTTCTTT
CDR3 protein: CASSKVGANTEAFF

clone size: .
J gene: TRBJ2-3
V gene: TRBV5-1
D gene: .
CDR3 DNA: TGCGCCAGCAGCTCCGTGGGGGATACGCAGTATTTT
CDR3 protein: CASSSVGDTQYF

clone size: .
J gene: TRBJ2-3
V gene: TRBV4-2
D gene: TRBD2
CDR3 DNA: TGTGCCAGCAGCCAACCTCGGGGGGTTGGAGATACGCAGTATTTT
CDR3 protein: CASSQPRGVGDTQYF

clone size: .
J gene: TRBJ1-5
V gene: TRBV7-2
D gene: .
CDR3 DNA: TGTGCCAGCAGCCCGGACAGCCTCGTCCAGCCCCAGCATTTT
CDR3 protein: CASSPDSLVQPQHF

clone size: .
J gene: TRBJ1-2
V gene: TRBV30
D gene: TRBD1
CDR3 DNA: TGTGCCTGGCGTATCCGGGACAGGACTATGGGCTACACCTTC
CDR3 protein: CAWRIRDRTMGYTF

clone size: .
J gene: TRBJ1-3
V gene: TRBV6-5
D gene: .
CDR3 DNA: TGTGCCAGCAGTTACGGTCGGGGAAGAGGAAACACAATATATTTT
CDR3 protein: CASSYGRGRGNTIYF

clone size: .
J gene: TRBJ1-5
V gene: TRBV2
D gene: .
CDR3 DNA: TGTGCCAGCAGGACGGACGGAGTTAGCAATCAGCCCCAGCATTTT
CDR3 protein: CASRTDGVSNQPQHF

clone size: .
J gene: TRBJ2-6
V gene: TRBV29-1
D gene: TRBD1
CDR3 DNA: TGCAGCGTAAGGGACAGGGAGGTCTCTGGGGCCAACGTCCTGACTTTC
CDR3 protein: CSVRDREVSGANVLTF

clone size: .
J gene: TRBJ2-1
V gene: TRBV5-1
D gene: TRBD1
CDR3 DNA: TGCGCCAGCAACGACAGTCCGGGACAGGTGTACAATGAGCAGTTCTTC
CDR3 protein: CASNDSPGQVYNEQFF

clone size: .
J gene: TRBJ2-3
V gene: TRBV5-6
D gene: .
CDR3 DNA: TGTGCCAGCATGGGGGGCGGGAGCGGAGATACGCAGTATTTT
CDR3 protein: CASMGGGSGDTQYF

clone size: .
J gene: TRBJ2-2
V gene: TRBV6-1
D gene: TRBD1
CDR3 DNA: TGTGCCAGCAGCGAGACCGGACAGGGACACCGGGGAGCTGTTTTT
CDR3 protein: CASSETGQGHRGAVF

clone size: .
J gene: TRBJ2-1
V gene: TRBV18
D gene: .
CDR3 DNA: TGTGCCAGCTCCTTTGACATCAATGAGCAGTTCTTC
CDR3 protein: CASSFDINEQFF

clone size: .
J gene: TRBJ2-7
V gene: TRBV6-1
D gene: TRBD2
CDR3 DNA: TGTGCCAGCAGTAAAGCGGGAGGGGGCACCGAGCAGTACTTC
CDR3 protein: CASSKAGGGTEQYF

clone size: .
J gene: TRBJ1-1
V gene: TRBV2
D gene: .
CDR3 DNA: TGTGCCAGCGTTGACCAGATGAACACTGAAGCTTTCTTT
CDR3 protein: CASVDQMNTEAFF

clone size: .
J gene: TRBJ1-1
V gene: TRBV5-6
D gene: .
CDR3 DNA: TGTGCCAGCAGCTGGGGACTGAACACTGAAGCTTTCTTT
CDR3 protein: CASSWGLNTEAFF

clone size: .
J gene: TRBJ2-5
V gene: TRBV30
D gene: .
CDR3 DNA: TGTGCCTGGAGTGGGGGACTTTGGGAGACCCAGTACTTC
CDR3 protein: CAWSGGLWETQYF

clone size: .
J gene: TRBJ2-1
V gene: TRBV27
D gene: .
CDR3 DNA: TGTGCCAGCAGCCGTGGGTTCGGAACGGGGACGAATGAGCAGTTCTTC
CDR3 protein: CASSRGFGTGTNEQFF

clone size: .
J gene: TRBJ2-2
V gene: TRBV5-6
D gene: .
CDR3 DNA: TGTGCCAGCAGCCTGTACACCGGGGAGCTGTTTTTT
CDR3 protein: CASSLYTGELFF

clone size: .
J gene: TRBJ2-7
V gene: TRBV5-1
D gene: TRBD2
CDR3 DNA: TGCGCCAGCAGCTTGGGTTCCAGCGGGAGGCCCCACGAGCAGTACTTC
CDR3 protein: CASSLGSSGRPHEQYF

clone size: .
J gene: TRBJ1-2
V gene: TRBV2
D gene: .
CDR3 DNA: TGTGCCAGCGTGTACAGTGAGGGAGGGGGCTACACCTTC
CDR3 protein: CASVYSEGGGYTF

clone size: .
J gene: TRBJ2-1
V gene: TRBV21-1
D gene: .
CDR3 DNA: TGTGCCAGCAGCAAAACTAGGGCAGATAAGGGGTCCTACAATGAGCAGTTCTTC
CDR3 protein: CASSKTRADKGSYNEQFF

clone size: few
J gene: TRBJ1-2
V gene: TRBV30
D gene: .
CDR3 DNA: TGTGCCTGGAGTGTACGTAGAGACTATGGCTACACCTTC
CDR3 protein: CAWSVRRDYGYTF

clone size: once
J gene: TRBJ2-5
V gene: TRBV7-9
D gene: TRBD1
CDR3 DNA: TGTGCCAGCACCCTCGGGGACAGGGGGAAGGAGACCCAGTACTTC
CDR3 protein: CASTLGDRGKETQYF

clone size: .
J gene: TRBJ1-1
V gene: TRBV6-5
D gene: .
CDR3 DNA: TGTGCCAGCAGTTACTCGAGGGTGGACACTGAAGCTTTCTTT
CDR3 protein: CASSYSRVDTEAFF

clone size: once
J gene: TRBJ1-4
V gene: TRBV27
D gene: .
CDR3 DNA: TGTGCCAGCAGTTTGACAGGACCAACTAATGAAAAACTGTTTTTT
CDR3 protein: CASSLTGPTNEKLFF

clone size: .
J gene: TRBJ2-7
V gene: TRBV6-5
D gene: TRBD1
CDR3 DNA: TGTGCCAGCAGTCGGGACAGGGGGATCTACGAGCAGTACTTC
CDR3 protein: CASSRDRGIYEQYF

clone size: .
J gene: TRBJ2-7
V gene: TRBV4-1
D gene: .
CDR3 DNA: TGCGCCAGCAGCCAAGGTAGTAGTTCCTACGAGCAGTACTTC
CDR3 protein: CASSQGSSSYEQYF

clone size: .
J gene: TRBJ1-6
V gene: TRBV30
D gene: .
CDR3 DNA: TGTGCCTGGAGTGGAGGGGGGCTGTCACCCCTCCACTTT
CDR3 protein: CAWSGGGLSPLHF

clone size: .
J gene: TRBJ1-4
V gene: TRBV5-1
D gene: .
CDR3 DNA: TGCGCCAGCAGGTCGGCAAGCGCGAATGAAAAACTGTTTTTT
CDR3 protein: CASRSASANEKLFF

clone size: .
J gene: TRBJ1-2
V gene: TRBV29-1
D gene: TRBD1
CDR3 DNA: TGCAGCGTTGTGGGACAGGGTGTCTATGGCTACACCTTC
CDR3 protein: CSVVGQGVYGYTF

clone size: .
J gene: TRBJ2-5
V gene: TRBV18
D gene: .
CDR3 DNA: TGTGCCAGCTCACCCTTCGTGGGCCAAGAGACCCAGTACTTC
CDR3 protein: CASSPFVGQETQYF

clone size: .
J gene: TRBJ1-1
V gene: TRBV5-1
D gene: TRBD1
CDR3 DNA: TGCGCCAGCAGCAAAGACCGGGACAGGAACACTGAAGCTTTCTTT
CDR3 protein: CASSKDRDRNTEAFF

clone size: .
J gene: TRBJ1-4
V gene: TRBV30
D gene: .
CDR3 DNA: TGTGCCTGGAGTGTAGGGATAGGGGCTAATGAAAAACTGTTTTTT
CDR3 protein: CAWSVGIGANEKLFF

clone size: .
J gene: TRBJ2-6
V gene: TRBV19
D gene: .
CDR3 DNA: TGTGCCTCTCTAAGTAGGGGGACAAGCTCTGGGGCCAACGTCCTGACTTTC
CDR3 protein: CASLSRGTSSGANVLTF

clone size: .
J gene: TRBJ2-7
V gene: TRBV6-5
D gene: TRBD1
CDR3 DNA: TGTGCCAGCAGCCTAGGGGGACAGAGCTCCTACGAGCAGTACTTC
CDR3 protein: CASSLGGQSSYEQYF

clone size: .
J gene: TRBJ1-1
V gene: TRBV30
D gene: TRBD1
CDR3 DNA: TGTGCCTGGAGACAGGGGCACGGGTACACTGAAGCTTTCTTT
CDR3 protein: CAWRQGHGYTEAFF

clone size: .
J gene: TRBJ2-1
V gene: TRBV18
D gene: TRBD1
CDR3 DNA: TGTGCCAGCTCACTTCTCCCGGGACAGGGAAGGAATGAGCAGTTCTTC
CDR3 protein: CASSLLPGQGRNEQFF

clone size: .
J gene: TRBJ1-2
V gene: TRBV5-1
D gene: .
CDR3 DNA: TGCGCCAGCAGCTTGGGGAGCTACCCTAACTATGGCTACACCTTC
CDR3 protein: CASSLGSYPNYGYTF

clone size: .
J gene: TRBJ2-5
V gene: TRBV5-1
D gene: TRBD2
CDR3 DNA: TGCGCCAGCAGCTTGAGAGGGCTAGCGGGGGGGCGAGAGACCCAGTACTTC
CDR3 protein: CASSLRGLAGGRETQYF

clone size: .
J gene: TRBJ1-1
V gene: TRBV6-5
D gene: TRBD1
CDR3 DNA: TGTGCCAGCAGTCGGGGAGGACAGGGAGTAGGGGAAGCTTTCTTT
CDR3 protein: CASSRGGQGVGEAFF

clone size: .
J gene: TRBJ1-3
V gene: TRBV7-9
D gene: TRBD1
CDR3 DNA: TGTGCCAGCAGCACGGGACAGGGAAATTATGCTGGAAACACCATATATTTT
CDR3 protein: CASSTGQGNYAGNTIYF

clone size: .
J gene: TRBJ2-2
V gene: TRBV15
D gene: TRBD1
CDR3 DNA: TGTGCCACCAGCAGTTCCCTCCCAGGGGGTCCTGACACCGGGGAGCTGTTTTTT
CDR3 protein: CATSSSLPGGPDTGELFF

clone size: .
J gene: TRBJ1-1
V gene: TRBV5-5
D gene: TRBD1
CDR3 DNA: TGTGCCAGCAGCTCCGGGACAGGAACAAACACTGAAGCTTTCTTT
CDR3 protein: CASSSGTGTNTEAFF